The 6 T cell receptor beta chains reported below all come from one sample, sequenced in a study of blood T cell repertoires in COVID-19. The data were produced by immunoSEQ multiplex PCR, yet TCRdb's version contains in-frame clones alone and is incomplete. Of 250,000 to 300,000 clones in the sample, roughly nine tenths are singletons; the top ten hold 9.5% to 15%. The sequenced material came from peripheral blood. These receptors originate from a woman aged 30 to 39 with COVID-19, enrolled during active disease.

CDR3 protein: CASSKGLSLSTEAFF. CDR3 nucleotide sequence: TGTGCCAGCAGCAAGGGGTTATCTTTGTCCACTGAAGCTTTCTTT. The chain uses TRBV6-5 and TRBJ1-1; the D gene is possibly TRBD1 (5 bases). Germline assignment: CDR1 MNHEY and CDR2 SVGAGI. V was clipped by 6 bases and J by 4 bases, with 18 bases between them. The CDR3 extends over 15 amino acids.

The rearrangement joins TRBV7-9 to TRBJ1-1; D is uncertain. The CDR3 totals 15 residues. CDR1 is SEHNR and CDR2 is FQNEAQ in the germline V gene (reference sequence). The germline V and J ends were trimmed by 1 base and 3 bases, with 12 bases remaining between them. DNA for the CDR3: TGTGCCAGCAGCTTAGATAGCGTGTCGTACACTGAAGCTTTCTTT. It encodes CASSLDSVSYTEAFF.

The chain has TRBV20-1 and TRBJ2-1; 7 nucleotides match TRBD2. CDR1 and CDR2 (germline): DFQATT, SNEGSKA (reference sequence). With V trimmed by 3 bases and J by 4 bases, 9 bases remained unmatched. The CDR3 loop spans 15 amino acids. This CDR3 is CSASNVQRGYNEQFF. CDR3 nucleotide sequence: TGCAGTGCTAGTAACGTTCAGCGGGGATACAATGAGCAGTTCTTC.

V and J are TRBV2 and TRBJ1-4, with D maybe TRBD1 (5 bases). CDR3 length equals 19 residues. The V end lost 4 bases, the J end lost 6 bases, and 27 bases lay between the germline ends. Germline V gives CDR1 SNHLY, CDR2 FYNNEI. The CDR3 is CASSGDYSETAGTYEKLFF. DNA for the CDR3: TGTGCCAGCAGTGGCGATTATTCCGAGACAGCCGGTACATATGAAAAACTGTTTTTT.

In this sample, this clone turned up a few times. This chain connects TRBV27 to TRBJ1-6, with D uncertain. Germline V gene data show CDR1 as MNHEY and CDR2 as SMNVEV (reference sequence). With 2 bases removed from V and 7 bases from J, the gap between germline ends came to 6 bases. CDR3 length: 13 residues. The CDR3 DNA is TGTGCCAGCAGTTTACAGTGGAATTCACCCCTCCACTTT. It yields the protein CASSLQWNSPLHF.

The CDR3 DNA sequence: TGTGCCAGCAGTTCCCATACTGGGGGGGCTGACTACAATGAGCAGTTCTTC. Encoded protein: CASSSHTGGADYNEQFF. The chain recombines TRBV27 with TRBJ2-1; the D gene is possibly TRBD2 (7 bases). CDR1 is MNHEY, CDR2 SMNVEV, per germline (reference sequence). V was trimmed by 4 bases and J by 3 bases, leaving 19 bases between them. The CDR3 runs to 17 residues.